This TCR beta chain appears in the sequencing data of a study of T cell changes during pregnancy in multiple sclerosis (dated by TCRdb to 2018 to 2020). Broadly, across the study: The study examined how the T cell repertoire changed over the course of pregnancy in women with multiple sclerosis.

The germline V gene yields MDHEN for CDR1 and SYDVKM for CDR2. From cysteine to phenylalanine, the CDR3 is 13 amino acids long. The kept DNA is CDR3 alone, 39 bases in frame from the first base. Clipping removes 3 bases from V and 7 bases from J, with 3 as the unmatched junction base count. Note on this clone: Its binding antigen is unknown. No base-level quality is on record; no much larger clone is a single base apart.

The library was built by means of the immunoSEQ multiplex PCR assay. The clones in this table, taken by TCRdb from immuneACCESS, are in-frame only. Not every clone is retained; where verified, under half of the shortfall comes from an unresolved V gene, and the cause of the rest is unknown. This sample gives tens of thousands of clones in total; around 94% of them show up just once. Roughly 2.4% of the sample belongs to the ten largest clones. The sample was CD8+ T cells from peripheral blood mononuclear cells, taken after pregnancy. This clonotype originated in a female donor with multiple sclerosis, enrolled in a pregnancy study. The chain is encoded by TRBV28 joined to TRBJ2-1; TRBD2 matches 7 bases in the middle. The DNA is as follows: TGTGCCAGCAGTTTTAGCGGGTCTAATGAGCAGTTCTTC. Its protein is CASSFSGSNEQFF.